What follows is one T cell receptor (beta chain) and its context. This CDR3 has 17 amino acids. The ends lost 7 bases at V and 5 bases at J; junction bases unmatched: 14. CDR1 is SNHLY, CDR2 FYNNEI, per germline. These data belong to a study of STAT5B mutations in CD4+ large granular lymphocyte leukemia. Profiled with immunoSEQ multiplex PCR; TCRdb holds only in-frame clones, not every one. The profile covers fewer than 30,000 clones, with roughly 79% appearing a single time and around 0.99% taken by the ten largest. The chain couples TRBV2 to TRBJ1-4, with TRBD1 matching over 9 bases. The TCR was taken from a human donor in good health. Sequencing was carried out using CD4+ T cells from blood buffy coats. The CDR3 region is CASNSPSGGTGNEKLFF. The CDR3 nucleotides are TGTGCCAGCAACTCCCCGTCCGGGGGGACAGGGAATGAAAAACTGTTTTTT.